The T cell receptor beta chain described here comes from a study of identical twins. V gave up 0 bases and J gave up 2 bases; unmatched junction bases: 10. CDR1 MNHEY and CDR2 SVGAGI come from the germline V gene. The CDR3 is made up of 18 amino acids. Everyone who donated was a healthy Caucasian. Worth noting for this clonotype: Antigen specificity is unknown.

Study findings and constraints: The study found excess low generation probability among twin-shared out-of-frame alpha sequences. Among monozygotic twins, out-of-frame TCR alpha sharing exceeded what models predicted.

TCRdb used MiXCR to reprocess the 5' RACE reads, holding one entry per CDR3 protein. Counted here are roughly 1.6 million distinct CDR3 sequences, less than 35% occurring once; the ten biggest clones make up 0.25% to 0.3%. The rearrangement joins TRBV6-5 to TRBJ2-7, with TRBD2 matching over 10 bases. Material for sequencing was cord blood. This TCR was sampled from a newborn girl in good health. CDR3 in DNA: TGTGCCAGCAGTTACTCACGTCTAGCGGGAGATTGGACCTACGAGCAGTACTTC. Translated, it gives CASSYSRLAGDWTYEQYF.